This T cell receptor beta chain was captured by sequencing in a study of shared clonotypes between healthy human individuals. CDR1 and CDR2 from the germline V gene are MNHNS and SASEGT. CDR3 size: 17 residues. V shed 4 bases, J shed 0 bases, and the junction held 9 bases outside the gene matches. The repertoire was sequenced with immunoSEQ multiplex PCR; TCRdb's copy has only in-frame clones and lacks some. Of over a million clones listed, around 82% were seen once; the top ten hold roughly 0.65%. Material: memory CD4+ T cells from PBMCs. Subset noted: CD45RA-negative fraction. This TCR came from a man between 18 and 29 years old in good health. Some clones in this sample may be carry-over from other donors' samples. The V gene is TRBV6-1, the J gene TRBJ2-3, with TRBD1 matching 8 bases. This CDR3 is CASSATRTGISTDTQYF. CDR3 sequence (DNA): TGTGCCAGCAGTGCGACCAGGACAGGGATAAGCACAGATACGCAGTATTTT.